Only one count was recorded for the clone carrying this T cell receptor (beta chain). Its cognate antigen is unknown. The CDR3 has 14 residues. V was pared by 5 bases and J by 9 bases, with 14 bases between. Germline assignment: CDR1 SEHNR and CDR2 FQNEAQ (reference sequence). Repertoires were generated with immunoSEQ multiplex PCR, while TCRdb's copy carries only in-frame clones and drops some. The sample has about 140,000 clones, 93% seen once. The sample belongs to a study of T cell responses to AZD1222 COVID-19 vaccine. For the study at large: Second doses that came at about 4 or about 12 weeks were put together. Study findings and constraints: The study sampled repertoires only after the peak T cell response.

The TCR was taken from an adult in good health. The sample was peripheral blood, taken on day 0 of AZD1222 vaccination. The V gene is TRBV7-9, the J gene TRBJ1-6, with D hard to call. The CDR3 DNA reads TGTGCCAGCAGCGTAGGAGTTACTAGTTCACCCCTCCACTTT. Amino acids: CASSVGVTSSPLHF.